Listed below are T cell receptor beta chains from one sample, sequenced in a study of T cells of healthy individuals. A single record per CDR3 protein comes from TCRdb applying MiXCR to the 5' RACE reads. The data hold around 63,000 distinct CDR3 sequences, with about 17% observed a single time. The receptors come from a human donor in good health. Each CDR3 is given with its conserved first and last residue. Clone size is not always given. Where it is, it says once, few, many or a class for expanded clones.

TRBJ1-3,TRBV5-1,many,CASSLVGGNTIYF
TRBJ2-7,TRBV4-2,few,CASSQDPRATSYEQYF
TRBJ1-2,TRBV12-3/TRBV12-4,few,CASSGYRDGYGYTF
TRBJ2-1,TRBV5-1,.,CASSSEHRADNEQFF
TRBJ1-6,TRBV6-5,many,CASSYLSQGADSPLHF
TRBJ1-2,TRBV5-1,.,CASSYTGGNYGYTF
TRBJ1-2,TRBV20-1,few,CSAPPRPNYGYTF
TRBJ2-7,TRBV27,.,CASRPRDNYSYEQYF
TRBJ2-5,TRBV2,.,CAGSFAETQYF
TRBJ1-5,TRBV29-1,many,CSVVGENQPQHF
TRBJ2-1,TRBV7-2,many,CASSPRLAGGPGEQFF
TRBJ1-5,TRBV6-5,many,CASSYSRNSNQPQHF
TRBJ1-2,TRBV4-3,many,CASSHLRQADSYGYTF
TRBJ1-6,TRBV10-3,many,CAISGEGYNSPLHF
TRBJ1-2,TRBV6-5,.,CASRLQGNYGYTF
TRBJ1-1,TRBV9,few,CASSAHRGRNTEAFF
TRBJ1-5,TRBV4-1,many,CASSQAGTPQHF
TRBJ1-1,TRBV27,few,CASSFLSQGKAFF
TRBJ2-7,TRBV6-5,few,CASSIYTGIGPEQYF
TRBJ2-3,TRBV29-1,many,CSVGTGTSTDTQYF
TRBJ2-1,TRBV11-3,many,CASSAGTSGSVNNEQFF
TRBJ2-1,TRBV6-2/TRBV6-3,few,CASSYTSGRGVSYNEQFF
TRBJ2-6,TRBV19,.,CASSSGRASGANVLTF
TRBJ2-3,TRBV12-3/TRBV12-4,few,CASRPSSSTTQQYF
TRBJ1-1,TRBV29-1,few,CSVVRTGNTEAFF
TRBJ2-1,TRBV7-9,few,CFCARDNEQFF
TRBJ2-6,TRBV12-5,few,CASGYRGRAGANVLTF
TRBJ1-6,TRBV19,once,CASRRVSDSPLHF
TRBJ2-4,TRBV10-2,.,CASSWGANIQYF
TRBJ2-2,TRBV6-1,.,CASSEVTGALGELFF
TRBJ2-3,TRBV2,many,CASSRQGSSTDTQYF
TRBJ2-1,TRBV9,many,CASSVTSGGYNEQFF
TRBJ1-2,TRBV29-1,few,CSVSGTGEWNGYTF
TRBJ2-5,TRBV25-1,few,CASSVRGGEETQYF
TRBJ1-2,TRBV29-1,.,CSVGSPRGGGGGYTF
TRBJ1-5,TRBV6-1,once,CVSSEEDGGVQPQHF
TRBJ2-5,TRBV10-1,.,CASGGAVQETQYF
TRBJ2-2,TRBV5-4,many,CASSPWGETGELFF
TRBJ2-7,TRBV7-2,few,CASSHSGGSYEQYF
TRBJ2-5,TRBV7-9,many,CASSLGSLAQETQYF
TRBJ2-1,TRBV4-1,.,CASSQRLAGEVTKNNEQFF